Listed here is a single T cell receptor (beta chain). Its specific antigen is unknown. No base quality values were provided; no much bigger clone lies one nucleotide off. TCRbeta CDR3 regions were amplified from genomic DNA by means of the immunoSEQ Assay, a bias-controlled multiplex PCR. Regarding the original processing steps: Within the assay, amplification of reference gene primers was used to estimate how many nucleated cells each sample contained. Sequence reads were collapsed and filtered to measure the absolute abundance of every unique TCRbeta CDR3 rearrangement. For each sample, productive Simpson clonality was calculated as the square root of Simpson's diversity index across productive rearrangements. This immuneACCESS table, as held by TCRdb, lists in-frame sequences with V and J called but not all clones. Of the missing ones, under half trace to an unresolved V gene in checked studies; the others have no known cause. V and J calls and clone size are as listed in that table; D and trimming were resolved from the DNA. Recorded for this sample are 150,000 to 200,000 clones; approximately 85% of them occurred a single time. The ten most abundant clones make up around 9.8% of the sample.

This sample was included in a study of blood T cell repertoires in COVID-19 (dated by TCRdb to the early 2020s). Looking at the study overall: Samples covering the acute and convalescent phases of COVID-19 were provided by collaborators in the United States, Italy and Spain. The material from the prospective study consisted of cDNA or gDNA derived from T cells, B-cell-depleted T cells, or PBMCs. Subjects who had been exposed to COVID-19, were actively infected with it, or had recovered from it provided the deeply sampled blood TCRbeta repertoires that made up the dataset. The repertoires were made available in a free public database intended to serve as a resource for research on the immune response to SARS-CoV-2. Samples were obtained from the ongoing ImmuneRACE study (first 160 participants) and from 1,200 or so subjects provided by 6 global collaborators. Sample metadata almost always included a de-identified subject ID, COVID-19 status, age in years and sex. Where HLA class I and class II types were available, the types were taken from metadata supplied by the sample provider, not from assay-based typing. Overall results and qualifications from the work: The quantity of clinical and demographic metadata differed by source and by participant and was supplied without curation.

Collaborating institutions collected whole blood in K2EDTA tubes following their own protocols. For TCRbeta analysis, collaborators shipped samples as frozen whole blood, isolated PBMCs, or DNA extracted from either of those sample types. In the germline V gene, CDR1 corresponds to SNHLY and CDR2 to FYNNEI. V is shortened by 4 bases, J by 8 bases, and the region joining them spans 20 bases. The CDR3 spans 15 residues, from the cysteine through the phenylalanine. Only CDR3 DNA is held: 45 bases, read in frame from base 1. What was sequenced was peripheral blood. The TCR originated in a woman over 75 with acute or convalescent COVID-19. This chain joins TRBV2 to TRBJ1-2, and the D gene may be TRBD1, 5 bases matching. The sequenced DNA: TGTGCCAGCAGTGTTACTCCGGGGGGTCTAAGGGGCTACACCTTC. Its protein product is CASSVTPGGLRGYTF.